Each of the 17 T cell receptor beta chains below was sequenced from the same sample in a study of cytomegalovirus exposure and HLA in healthy donors. The PCR made use of 60 Vbeta and 13 Jbeta primers. TCRdb's table, derived via immunoSEQ multiplex PCR, lists solely in-frame clones and lacks some. The sample totals more than 45,000 clones; its top ten clones hold roughly an eighth. Sequencing input: PBMCs. These receptors originate from an older woman in good health and CMV-seropositive.

This rearrangement joins TRBV9 to TRBJ2-5, with D possibly matching TRBD1 (7 bases). The CDR3 sequence is 16 residues long. Germline assignment: CDR1 SGDLS and CDR2 YYNGEE. The ends were cut back, 6 bases at V and 5 bases at J, with 23 bases in the middle. The CDR3 bases are TGTGCCAGCACCCCGCGAGGGGGCGAAGGGAGGGAGACCCAGTACTTC. This sequence encodes CASTPRGGEGRETQYF.

V is TRBV11-3 and J is TRBJ1-1; 10 nucleotides align to TRBD1. V was pared by 5 bases and J by 4 bases, with 10 bases of the junction left unmatched. The CDR3 has 16 residues. The germline gives CDR1 SGHNT, CDR2 YENEEA. For the CDR3, the DNA is TGTGCCAGCAGCCCCAGGGGACAGGGGCGAGGCACTGAAGCTTTCTTT. Translation: CASSPRGQGRGTEAFF.

The V gene is TRBV6-1, the J gene TRBJ2-7; 8 positions agree with TRBD1. V lost 4 bases and J lost 3; bases outside the gene matches: 5. From germline, CDR1 is MNHNS and CDR2 SASEGT. The CDR3 totals 14 residues. The DNA of the CDR3 is TGTGCCAGCAGTGGTAGGACAGGGATCTACGAGCAGTACTTC. It translates to CASSGRTGIYEQYF.

J is TRBJ1-2 and V is TRBV6-6; TRBD1 matches at 7 bases. V was pared by 0 bases and J by 6 bases, with 1 base of the junction left unmatched. Germline V gene sequence: CDR1 MNHNY, CDR2 SVGAGI (reference sequence). The length of the CDR3 is 13 residues. The CDR3 region is CASSYSQGHGYTF. Here the CDR3 DNA reads TGTGCCAGCAGTTACTCACAGGGGCATGGCTACACCTTC.

The chain has TRBV6-5 and TRBJ2-3; D may be TRBD2 (6 bases). V was cut by 8 bases and J by 0 bases, with 12 bases left in between. Germline CDR1 reads MNHEY; CDR2 reads SVGAGI. CDR3 length equals 14 residues. The CDR3 loop is CASAPGLSTDTQYF. The CDR3 coding sequence is TGTGCCAGCGCGCCGGGACTTAGCACAGATACGCAGTATTTT.

This rearrangement joins TRBV27 to TRBJ2-7; TRBD1 matches 9 bases. Unmatched junction bases numbered 6, after V lost 4 bases and J lost 2 bases. This CDR3 contains 15 residues. In germline, CDR1 is MNHEY, CDR2 SMNVEV (reference sequence). The CDR3 here is CASSSPGQGTYEQYF. The CDR3, as DNA: TGTGCCAGCAGTTCCCCGGGACAGGGAACCTACGAGCAGTACTTC.

The CDR3: CASSVVPSTDTQYF. DNA for the CDR3: TGTGCCAGCTCAGTAGTGCCCTCCACAGATACGCAGTATTTT. The chain carries TRBV18 and TRBJ2-3; no clear D. The CDR3 sequence is 14 residues long. Germline lookup yields CDR1 KGHSH and CDR2 LQKENI. The V end lost 5 bases, the J end lost 2 bases, and 11 bases lay between the germline ends.

This rearrangement joins TRBV23-1 to TRBJ2-1; 9 nucleotides match TRBD1. TRBV23-1 is an ORF, with its function uncertain. CDR3 size: 18 residues. With 0 bases clipped from V and 5 bases from J, the junction kept 11 bases outside the gene matches. CDR3 protein: CASSQSPGQGKLNNEQFF. CDR3 sequence (DNA): TGCGCCAGCAGTCAATCACCGGGACAGGGCAAACTTAACAATGAGCAGTTCTTC.

The chain is built from TRBV10-3 and TRBJ1-1; TRBD1 agrees at 7 bases. The CDR3 is 13 amino acids. V shed 8 bases, J shed 1 base, and the junction held 4 bases outside the gene matches. CDR1 ENHRY and CDR2 SYGVKD come from the germline V gene. CDR3 coding DNA: TGTGCCATCTACGACAGGGCGAACACTGAAGCTTTCTTT. Its translation is CAIYDRANTEAFF.

V is TRBV6-1 and J is TRBJ1-6, with D tentatively TRBD1 (6 bases). In germline, CDR1 is MNHNS, CDR2 SASEGT. The CDR3 sequence is 14 residues long. The ends were cut back, 6 bases at V and 8 bases at J, with 14 bases in the middle. In nucleotides, the CDR3 is TGTGCCAGCAGACAGGGTGGGGGGGATTCACCCCTCCACTTT. Translated, it gives CASRQGGGDSPLHF.

This chain links TRBV5-4 with TRBJ2-2, with D perhaps matching TRBD1 (5 bases). Trimming stripped 1 base from V and 1 base from J, with 8 bases between. The CDR3 sequence is 15 residues long. Germline V gives CDR1 SGHNT, CDR2 YYREEE (reference sequence). The chain's CDR3 is CASSLSQGNTGELFF. Written as DNA, the CDR3 is TGTGCCAGCAGCTTGTCCCAGGGGAACACCGGGGAGCTGTTTTTT.

The chain recombines TRBV6-5 with TRBJ2-7; a possible D gene is TRBD2 (6 bases). V was trimmed by 6 bases and J by 6 bases, leaving 21 bases between them. CDR3 length equals 15 residues. CDR1 is MNHEY and CDR2 is SVGAGI in the germline V gene. The CDR3: CASSLHLSGGSEQYF. For the CDR3, the DNA is TGTGCCAGCAGCCTCCACCTCTCCGGGGGAAGCGAGCAGTACTTC.

The J gene is TRBJ1-1, the V gene TRBV4-1; D gene uncertain. The CDR3 runs to 15 residues. Trimming cost V 4 bases and J 8 bases, with 20 bases left between them. Germline V gene lookup returns CDR1 MGHRA and CDR2 YSYEKL. The CDR3, as DNA: TGCGCCAGCAGCCTGCGAGACTCGGTCGGGTCGGAAGCTTTCTTT. As protein: CASSLRDSVGSEAFF.

The chain employs TRBV5-1 and TRBJ1-2; 7 bases line up with TRBD1. The CDR3 is made up of 13 amino acids. The junction had 6 bases not matched to a gene; V was cut back by 2 bases and J by 8 bases. CDR1 and CDR2 from the germline V gene are SGHRS and YFSETQ. CDR3: CASSLVGGLGYTF. The DNA for the CDR3 is TGCGCCAGCAGCTTAGTAGGGGGCTTGGGCTACACCTTC.

The chain carries TRBV14 and TRBJ1-3, with a possible D match to TRBD1 (5 bases). The CDR3 consists of 12 residues. V was pared by 1 base and J by 11 bases, with 9 bases between. CDR1 is SGHDN and CDR2 is FVKESK in the germline V gene. DNA of the CDR3: TGTGCCAGCAGCCAAGCGCGGGGCTCCATATATTTT. It is translated as CASSQARGSIYF.

V and J are TRBV7-2 and TRBJ2-7; tentatively, D is TRBD2 (6 bases). Germline CDR1 is SGHTA and CDR2 is FQGNSA. Trimming took off 6 bases at V and 4 bases at J, with 16 bases between the two ends. This CDR3 contains 14 residues. The CDR3 loop is CASRPPTRGYEQYF. The CDR3 DNA sequence: TGTGCCAGCAGGCCCCCAACCCGGGGGTACGAGCAGTACTTC.

The chain employs TRBV19 and TRBJ1-2; D unclear. Germline V gives CDR1 LNHDA, CDR2 SQIVND (reference sequence). The CDR3 is made up of 13 amino acids. The V and J ends lost 8 bases and 4 bases respectively, with 14 bases between them. CDR3 residues: CASSVGSTYGYTF. CDR3 nucleotide sequence: TGTGCCAGTTCAGTGGGCAGCACCTATGGCTACACCTTC.